The present T cell receptor beta chain was sequenced within a study of T cell responses to AZD1222 COVID-19 vaccine. Concerning this clone itself: Its specificity is unknown.

Method: immunoSEQ multiplex PCR; TCRdb's copy keeps in-frame clones and lacks some. The table lists some 120,000 clones, approximately 85% of them singletons. Trimming pared 8 bases from V and 6 bases from J, leaving 15 bases between. CDR3 size: 13 residues. The germline V gene has CDR1 SGHTA and CDR2 FQGTGA. Whole-study results and caveats: Clonal diversity was possibly underestimated; the donors were predominantly white British and more often female. Recipients of AZD1222 seropositive at baseline numbered only 6 or 7. Nearly half of spike-specific TCRs reportedly go after variant regions that carry no mutations.

The sequence came from an adult who received the AZD1222 COVID-19 vaccine. The chain links TRBV7-3 to TRBJ2-3, with D tentatively TRBD1 (6 bases). The source was peripheral blood, collected 28 days after the second AZD1222 dose. The CDR3 DNA sequence: TGTGCCAGCGGCAGGGGCGTAGCGGATACGCAGTATTTT. Amino acids: CASGRGVADTQYF. Looking up the rest from reference TRBV7-3 and TRBJ2-3 gives the full variable domain: GAGVSQTPSNKVTEKGKYVELRCDPISGHTALYWYRQSLGQGPEFLIYFQGTGAADDSGLPNDRFFAVRPEGSVSTLKIQRTERGDSAVYLCASGRGVADTQYFGPGTRLTVL.